Described below is a single TCR beta chain sequence and its context. Its antigen remains unidentified. Every donor contributed about 10 milliliters of peripheral blood by blood draw. Per individual sample, total RNA of at least 5.5 micrograms was extracted. The data derive from a study of blood T cells in healthy people across ages. Study information: Using template switching, researchers captured about one barcoded beta molecule for each two T cells.

Together with a sample-barcoded 5' primer, a J-beta primer mix was included in a second PCR lasting roughly 7 to 11 cycles. TCRdb re-called the 5' RACE reads with MiXCR, one entry per CDR3 protein. The sample contains about 1.4 million distinct CDR3 sequences, 55% to 75% of which appear only once. Study-level findings and limits: Older age went with lower TCR beta diversity per million T cells, in a roughly linear way.

The clonotype comes from a man aged 18 to 29 in good health. Sequencing was done on a sample of blood.

DNA of the CDR3: TGTGCCAGCAGCTTAGATCAGACAAACCACTATGGCTACACCTTC. This translates into CASSLDQTNHYGYTF. This sequence joins TRBV7-9 and TRBJ1-2; D uncertain. The germline V gene has CDR1 SEHNR and CDR2 FQNEAQ (reference sequence). V was cut by 1 base and J by 3 bases, with 12 bases left in between. This CDR3 is 15 amino acids long.